The next 5 T cell receptor beta chains were all read from a single sample in a study of vaccination effects on CD4 cells after COVID-19. Under the ViraFEST assay, PBMC were stimulated with viral peptide pools so that antigen-specific CD4+ T cells expanded. Sequencing was performed afterwards. Investigators separated out CD4+ T cells once 10 days of culture had passed. It was between March and December 2020 that the person had a SARS-CoV-2 infection confirmed by PCR. Only in-frame clones appear in the TCRdb table, and some are missing; sequencing was by immunoSEQ multiplex PCR. The table has under 55,000 clones, around 66% seen once. For these receptors, no antigen is known. Sequencing was performed on CD4+ T cells from PBMCs cultured with a peptide pool, taken before COVID-19 vaccination. These receptor sequences come from a human donor who had a prior SARS-CoV-2 infection.

This rearrangement joins TRBV5-4 to TRBJ2-3; 7 nucleotides agree with TRBD2. Germline CDR1 SGHNT, CDR2 YYREEE (reference sequence). V shed 0 bases and J 2 bases; nucleotides not matched to a gene: 6. The CDR3 is 16 amino acids. The CDR3 coding sequence is TGTGCCAGCAGCTTGGGGGCGGGAGTATCCACAGATACGCAGTATTTT. Residues: CASSLGAGVSTDTQYF. The full variable domain, its missing parts supplied by reference TRBV5-4 and TRBJ2-3, is ETGVTQSPTHLIKTRGQQVTLRCSSQSGHNTVSWYQQALGQGPQFIFQYYREEENGRGNFPPRFSGLQFPNYSSELNVNALELDDSALYLCASSLGAGVSTDTQYFGPGTRLTVL.

V and J are TRBV4-1 and TRBJ2-1, with 11 bases aligning to TRBD2. The junction had 6 bases not matched to a gene; V was cut back by 1 base and J by 4 bases. The germline CDR1 and CDR2 sequences are MGHRA and YSYEKL. This CDR3 spans 17 amino acids. The CDR3 sequence: CASSQAARLAGYNEQFF. CDR3 DNA sequence: TGCGCCAGCAGCCAAGCCGCCCGACTAGCGGGGTACAATGAGCAGTTCTTC.

The J gene is TRBJ2-7, the V gene TRBV6-6; D gene uncertain. CDR1 is MNHNY, CDR2 SVGAGI, per germline (reference sequence). Trimming took off 6 bases at V and 3 bases at J, with 3 bases between the two ends. The CDR3 consists of 10 residues. The CDR3 loop is CASRHYEQYF. In DNA form, the CDR3 reads TGTGCCAGCAGACACTACGAGCAGTACTTC.

This clone has only a few counts. Other nucleotide sequences from this sample produce the same CDR3. CDR3 bases: TGTGCCAGCAGCTTTGGGGGTTCCGGGGCCAACGTCCTGACTTTC. It specifies CASSFGGSGANVLTF. The chain has TRBV7-9 and TRBJ2-6; D tentatively fits TRBD1 or TRBD2 (5 bases each). In germline, CDR1 is SEHNR, CDR2 FQNEAQ (reference sequence). The length of the CDR3 is 15 residues. V was shortened by 3 bases and J by 4 bases, with 10 bases between the two germline ends. The whole variable domain, filled in from reference TRBV7-9 and TRBJ2-6, reads DTGVSQNPRHKITKRGQNVTFRCDPISEHNRLYWYRQTLGQGPEFLTYFQNEAQLEKSRLLSDRFSAERPKGSFSTLEIQRTEQGDSAMYLCASSFGGSGANVLTFGAGSRLTVL.

This clone was observed a handful of times. V gene TRBV7-3 combines with J gene TRBJ1-1; D possibly corresponds to TRBD1 (6 bases). This CDR3 spans 13 amino acids. CDR1 SGHTA and CDR2 FQGTGA come from the germline V gene. With 0 bases removed from V and 8 bases from J, the gap between germline ends came to 10 bases. CDR3 in amino acids: CASSLTRTEEAFF. The CDR3 DNA reads TGTGCCAGCAGCTTAACCCGGACAGAAGAAGCTTTCTTT. The full variable domain, in which reference TRBV7-3 and TRBJ1-1 provide the parts outside the CDR3, is GAGVSQTPSNKVTEKGKYVELRCDPISGHTALYWYRQSLGQGPEFLIYFQGTGAADDSGLPNDRFFAVRPEGSVSTLKIQRTERGDSAVYLCASSLTRTEEAFFGQGTRLTVV.